This T cell receptor beta chain comes out of a study of cytomegalovirus exposure and HLA in healthy donors. Study outcomes and limitations: A few chains tied to CMV proved CMV antigen-specific in vitro.

The CDR3 spans 19 residues. Germline trimming cut 1 base from V and 5 bases from J; bases unmatched to any gene: 15. Germline V gene sequence: CDR1 LGHNT, CDR2 FRNRAP. A note on this clone: Its antigen is as yet unknown.

The PCR used 60 Vbeta and 13 Jbeta primers. Sequencing used immunoSEQ multiplex PCR; TCRdb keeps in-frame clones, though not all of them. The sample lists about 84,000 clones, roughly 78% seen once, with 2.5% in the top ten. The sequence was obtained from a male donor in good health and CMV-seropositive. Sample: PBMCs. The chain uses TRBV12-5 and TRBJ2-5; 11 bases are a match to TRBD2. The CDR3 DNA reads as TGTGCTAGTGGTTTGGCTCCGGGACTAGCGGAGGGGGTCCGGGAGACCCAGTACTTC. Translated, it gives CASGLAPGLAEGVRETQYF.